The source of this T cell receptor beta chain is a study of T cell responses to AZD1222 COVID-19 vaccine. Study-wide context: Whether given at about 4 or about 12 weeks, second doses were pooled.

Notes on the study in general: White British ancestry dominated among donors, who included more females, and clonal diversity was possibly underestimated.

Of note for this clone: Antigen specificity is unknown.

Clones were sequenced by immunoSEQ multiplex PCR, and TCRdb holds only the in-frame ones, with some missing. The data show about 150,000 clones, around 95% seen once. V lost 5 bases and J lost 7, with 15 bases in between. The CDR3 sequence is 14 residues long. Looked up from germline, CDR1 is LNHDA and CDR2 is SQIVND (reference sequence). Sequenced material: peripheral blood, taken on day 0 of AZD1222 vaccination. This receptor was obtained from an adult in good health. The rearrangement joins TRBV19 to TRBJ1-5; D perhaps matches TRBD1 (6 bases). The CDR3 nucleotides are TGTGCCAGTAGTTTCCAGGGGTGGGAACAGCCCCAGCATTTT. Its protein product is CASSFQGWEQPQHF.